This TCR beta chain was observed in a study of OX40 agonist ivuxolimab in advanced cancers. Study background: The dose-escalation cohort had hepatocellular carcinoma, melanoma, renal cell or head and neck cancer.

Profiling relied on immunoSEQ multiplex PCR, and the TCRdb table lists in-frame clones only, not all of them. The table includes approximately 47,000 clones, 88% detected once. The sample holds a few counts of this clone. Germline V gene data show CDR1 as SQVTM and CDR2 as ANQGSEA. The CDR3 extends over 13 amino acids. Deletions cut 7 bases from V and 5 bases from J, with 17 bases between. The TCR originated in an adult with an advanced solid tumor such as melanoma, head and neck, liver or kidney cancer. The rearrangement links TRBV29-1 to TRBJ1-1; D uncertain. This specimen was CD4+ or CD8+ T cells sorted from blood, taken in a trial of the OX40 agonist ivuxolimab. The CDR3 loop is CSALHTAETEAFF. CDR3 nucleotides: TGCAGCGCCCTACATACAGCGGAGACTGAAGCTTTCTTT.